The 21 T cell receptor beta chains reported below all come from one sample, sequenced in a study of T cell responses to AZD1222 COVID-19 vaccine. Sequenced by immunoSEQ multiplex PCR; TCRdb stores in-frame clones only, minus some. Of 40,000 to 65,000 clones listed, approximately 84% are singletons. The source was peripheral blood, collected on day 0 of AZD1222 vaccination. The source is an adult in good health.

This rearrangement joins TRBV9 to TRBJ1-2; D gene unclear. Trimming cost V 0 bases and J 8 bases, with 8 bases left between them. This CDR3 is 12 amino acids long. From germline, CDR1 is SGDLS and CDR2 YYNGEE. The CDR3 region has the DNA TGTGCCAGCAGCGTAGCTGAAGGAGGCTACACCTTC. As protein: CASSVAEGGYTF.

The chain uses TRBV4-1 and TRBJ1-1, with a weak D call TRBD1 (6 bases). The CDR3 contains 18 residues. Trimming cost V 4 bases and J 7 bases, with 28 bases left between them. Germline CDR1 and CDR2: MGHRA and YSYEKL. CDR3 DNA: TGCGCCAGCAGCCCGGGTTGGGGGGCGAGAGTTCATCGATTTGAAGCTTTCTTT. Translating gives CASSPGWGARVHRFEAFF.

This clone was recorded a few times. The rearrangement links TRBV6-5 to TRBJ2-7; 9 nucleotides agree with TRBD2. The CDR3 is made up of 15 amino acids. Trimming took 2 bases from V and 5 from J; bases not matched to a gene: 7. The germline V gene encodes CDR1 MNHEY and CDR2 SVGAGI. This CDR3 is CASSYAGTSPNEQYF. CDR3 bases: TGTGCCAGCAGTTACGCCGGGACTAGCCCCAACGAGCAGTACTTC.

V usage is TRBV19 and J usage is TRBJ1-1; D might be TRBD1 (6 bases). Trimming removed 6 bases at V and 1 base at J, with 12 bases between. The CDR3 has 14 amino acids. Germline-derived CDR1 and CDR2 are LNHDA and SQIVND (reference sequence). The CDR3 region is CASRPGHPNTEAFF. CDR3 coding DNA: TGTGCCAGTAGGCCGGGACACCCGAACACTGAAGCTTTCTTT.

The CDR3 protein is CASSIRPLETQYF. The CDR3 DNA reads TGTGCCAGTAGTATACGGCCCCTTGAGACCCAGTACTTC. The V gene is TRBV19, the J gene TRBJ2-5, with no clear D. The CDR3 is 13 amino acids. In germline, CDR1 is LNHDA, CDR2 SQIVND (reference sequence). The V end was cut by 2 bases, the J end by 5 bases, with 9 bases between.

J is TRBJ1-3 and V is TRBV2, with a weak D call TRBD1 (6 bases). The CDR3 sequence is 14 residues long. Trimming pared 5 bases from V and 1 base from J, leaving 9 bases between. The germline V gene encodes CDR1 SNHLY and CDR2 FYNNEI. Written as DNA, the CDR3 is TGTGCCAGCAGTCTACAGGGTTCTGGAAACACCATATATTTT. Translation: CASSLQGSGNTIYF.

This CDR3 reads CASSGTGFTEAFF. The CDR3 region has the DNA TGTGCCAGCAGCGGGACAGGGTTCACTGAAGCTTTCTTT. The rearrangement joins TRBV9 to TRBJ1-1, with 8 nucleotides matching TRBD1. Unmatched junction bases numbered 2, after V lost 3 bases and J lost 4 bases. The CDR3 runs 13 residues. CDR1 and CDR2 from the germline V gene are SGDLS and YYNGEE.

This chain connects TRBV18 to TRBJ1-6; D is uncertain. The length of the CDR3 is 15 residues. Germline V gives CDR1 KGHSH, CDR2 LQKENI. The V gene lost 0 bases and the J gene lost 2 bases, with 5 bases spanning the gap. CDR3 nucleotides: TGTGCCAGCTCACCACCGGGAACCTATAATTCACCCCTCCACTTT. It encodes CASSPPGTYNSPLHF. Filled out from reference TRBV18 and TRBJ1-6, the complete variable domain reads NAGVMQNPRHLVRRRGQEARLRCSPMKGHSHVYWYRQLPEEGLKFMVYLQKENIIDESGMPKERFSAEFPKEGPSILRIQQVVRGDSAAYFCASSPPGTYNSPLHFGNGTRLTVT.

The chain combines TRBV18 with TRBJ2-2; D is unresolved. This CDR3 contains 15 residues. The germline gives CDR1 KGHSH, CDR2 LQKENI. Trimming cost V 3 bases and J 1 base, with 9 bases left between them. The CDR3, as DNA: TGTGCCAGCTCACCTGTGGGTCTGAACACCGGGGAGCTGTTTTTT. It specifies CASSPVGLNTGELFF.

The gene calls are TRBV4-2 and TRBJ1-5, with a possible D match to TRBD1 (5 bases). Germline values: CDR1 LGHNA, CDR2 YNFKEQ. Trimming took 0 bases from V and 2 from J, leaving 8 bases between them. The CDR3 is made up of 15 amino acids. Here the CDR3 reads CASSQEEGGNQPQHF. DNA for the CDR3: TGTGCCAGCAGCCAAGAGGAAGGGGGCAATCAGCCCCAGCATTTT.

This clone appeared a single time. The chain links TRBV7-2 to TRBJ2-5, with D perhaps being TRBD1 or TRBD2 (5 bases each). The CDR3 is 13 residues long. From germline, CDR1 is SGHTA and CDR2 FQGNSA. The V end lost 2 bases, the J end lost 3 bases, and 7 bases lay between the germline ends. The CDR3 sequence is CASSLWGKETQYF. The CDR3 region has the DNA TGTGCCAGCAGCTTATGGGGGAAAGAGACCCAGTACTTC.

This clone has just a few counts. The chain recombines TRBV11-3 with TRBJ1-1; D uncertain. Per the germline V gene, CDR1 is SGHNT and CDR2 is YENEEA. V gave up 4 bases and J gave up 8 bases, with 11 bases separating them. The CDR3 contains 12 residues. The CDR3 loop reads CASSSSGGEAFF. The CDR3 nucleotides read TGTGCCAGCAGCTCTTCGGGAGGGGAAGCTTTCTTT.

This clone is a singleton in its sample. V is TRBV12-3 or TRBV12-4 and J is TRBJ2-7, with D possibly being TRBD2 (6 bases). CDR3 length: 13 amino acids. Trimming took off 6 bases at V and 2 bases at J, with 11 bases between the two ends. CDR3 loop: CASRLRGTYEQYF. The CDR3 DNA follows: TGTGCCAGCAGGCTACGCGGGACCTACGAGCAGTACTTC.

V gene TRBV9 combines with J gene TRBJ2-2; 7 bases are a match to TRBD1. Per germline, CDR1 SGDLS and CDR2 YYNGEE. V was clipped by 4 bases and J by 0 bases; unmatched bases: 18. This CDR3 region has 20 residues. This CDR3 is CASSTGEQLTYYTNTGELFF. The CDR3 nucleotides read TGTGCCAGCAGCACAGGGGAACAGCTTACTTATTATACGAACACCGGGGAGCTGTTTTTT.

This clone was observed a handful of times. The chain carries TRBV12-3 or TRBV12-4 and TRBJ1-5; weak D call: TRBD1 (5 bases). V gave up 6 bases and J gave up 3 bases, with 9 bases separating them. This CDR3 is built from 13 residues. As DNA, the CDR3 is TGTGCCAGCAGAGCACAGGACAATCAGCCCCAGCATTTT. Residues: CASRAQDNQPQHF.

The chain uses TRBV28 and TRBJ2-5; 14 bases fit TRBD2. Per the germline V gene, CDR1 is MDHEN and CDR2 is SYDVKM. After removal of 6 bases from V and 2 bases from J, the junction contained 2 bases not matched to a gene. This CDR3 comprises 15 residues. The CDR3 DNA reads as TGTGCCAGCAGGGGGACTAGCGGGAGTCAAGAGACCCAGTACTTC. It yields the protein CASRGTSGSQETQYF.

The gene calls are TRBV7-6 and TRBJ2-2; 8 nucleotides line up with TRBD2. There are 17 residues in the CDR3. The trim removed 0 bases at V and 1 base at J, leaving 4 bases unmatched. Germline assignment: CDR1 SGHVS and CDR2 FNYEAQ. This chain's CDR3 is CASSLAFTSGNTGELFF. The CDR3 nucleotides read TGTGCCAGCAGCTTAGCTTTCACTAGCGGGAACACCGGGGAGCTGTTTTTT.

This chain joins TRBV5-1 and TRBJ2-3; TRBD2 matches at 11 bases. Germline assignment: CDR1 SGHRS and CDR2 YFSETQ. With V trimmed by 9 bases and J by 2 bases, 5 bases remained unmatched. The CDR3 has 14 amino acids. The chain's CDR3 is CATKTSGTTDTQYF. The CDR3 DNA is TGCGCCACCAAGACTAGCGGGACCACAGATACGCAGTATTTT. Based on the CDR3 plus reference TRBV5-1 and TRBJ2-3, the full variable domain is KAGVTQTPRYLIKTRGQQVTLSCSPISGHRSVSWYQQTPGQGLQFLFEYFSETQRNKGNFPGRFSGRQFSNSRSEMNVSTLELGDSALYLCATKTSGTTDTQYFGPGTRLTVL.

The J gene is TRBJ1-6, the V gene TRBV7-8; D unclear. Germline lookup yields CDR1 SGHVS and CDR2 FQNEAQ. Trimming pared 5 bases from V and 6 bases from J, leaving 20 bases between. This CDR3 spans 17 amino acids. CDR3: CASSPHRGGLGNSPLHF. Written as DNA, the CDR3 is TGTGCCAGCAGCCCACATAGAGGAGGATTGGGTAATTCACCCCTCCACTTT.

The chain is built from TRBV7-9 and TRBJ1-4, with D hard to call. The CDR3 consists of 14 residues. V lost 4 bases and J 5 bases, leaving 11 bases between the germline ends. Germline CDR1 and CDR2: SEHNR and FQNEAQ (reference sequence). The CDR3 loop is CASSSSQTNEKLFF. As DNA, the CDR3 is TGTGCCAGCAGCTCTTCCCAGACGAATGAAAAACTGTTTTTT.

The rearrangement links TRBV4-3 to TRBJ2-3; possibly TRBD2 for D (6 bases). V gave up 0 bases and J gave up 3 bases, with 10 bases separating them. Germline V gives CDR1 LGHNA, CDR2 YSLEER. The CDR3 runs 15 residues. CDR3 sequence: CASSQDFGGTDTQYF. The CDR3, as DNA: TGCGCCAGCAGCCAAGATTTTGGGGGGACAGATACGCAGTATTTT.